The 14 T cell receptor beta chains in this list originate from one sample, sequenced in a study of technical replicates of blood from several donors. Only in-frame clones appear in the TCRdb table, and some are missing; sequencing was by immunoSEQ multiplex PCR. The sample lists around 57,000 clones, 95% to 98% occurring once. The sequenced sample consisted of T cells isolated from PBMCs. These TCRs come from a human donor in good health.

This sequence joins TRBV13 and TRBJ2-7; D gene unclear. This CDR3 is built from 13 residues. CDR1 is PRHDT and CDR2 is FYEKMQ in the germline V gene (reference sequence). V lost 5 bases and J 4 bases, leaving 12 bases between the germline ends. CDR3: CASSPNSHYEQYF. The CDR3 DNA reads as TGTGCCAGCAGCCCCAACTCTCATTACGAGCAGTACTTC.

The chain carries TRBV6-6 and TRBJ2-7; 8 nucleotides match TRBD1. The germline V gene encodes CDR1 MNHNY and CDR2 SVGAGI (reference sequence). V shed 5 bases and J 2 bases; nucleotides not matched to a gene: 2. The CDR3 loop spans 13 amino acids. The CDR3 sequence is CASSKQGAYEQYF. As DNA, the CDR3 is TGTGCCAGCAGTAAACAGGGGGCCTACGAGCAGTACTTC.

The chain recombines TRBV29-1 with TRBJ2-1; D is unclear. The CDR3 loop spans 14 amino acids. V lost 5 bases and J 8 bases, leaving 19 bases between the germline ends. CDR1 and CDR2 (germline): SQVTM, ANQGSEA. CDR3 amino acids: CSVLVFSGLDEQFF. In DNA, the CDR3 is TGCAGCGTTTTGGTTTTTTCGGGTTTGGATGAGCAGTTCTTC.

This clone came up once. This rearrangement joins TRBV5-1 to TRBJ1-2, with no clear D. This CDR3 is built from 14 residues. Germline V gene data show CDR1 as SGHRS and CDR2 as YFSETQ. V was pared by 0 bases and J by 2 bases, with 8 bases between. The CDR3, as DNA: TGCGCCAGCAGCTTGGGTGAGGGCAACTATGGCTACACCTTC. Encoded protein: CASSLGEGNYGYTF.

This chain joins TRBV5-1 and TRBJ1-1; D unresolved. V was cut by 0 bases and J by 5 bases, with 5 bases left in between. This CDR3 spans 12 amino acids. Germline V gene lookup returns CDR1 SGHRS and CDR2 YFSETQ. The CDR3 reads CASSLGQTEAFF. Here the CDR3 DNA reads TGCGCCAGCAGCTTGGGCCAGACTGAAGCTTTCTTT.

The DNA for the CDR3 is TGCGCCAGCAGCCAACATGCCGGGACAGCTTATCAGCCCCAGCATTTT. Encoded protein: CASSQHAGTAYQPQHF. The rearrangement uses TRBV4-1 and TRBJ1-5; 7 positions match TRBD1. Germline loops: CDR1 MGHRA, CDR2 YSYEKL. The V gene end was trimmed by 2 bases and the J gene end by 5 bases; junction bases not matched to a gene: 9. The CDR3 has 16 amino acids.

The chain recombines TRBV5-8 with TRBJ1-5; 7 bases match TRBD1. This CDR3 has 14 amino acids. The V gene end was trimmed by 3 bases and the J gene end by 6 bases; junction bases not matched to a gene: 6. CDR1 and CDR2 (germline): SGHTS, YDEGEE. CDR3 DNA: TGTGCCAGCAGCTACAGGGGTGGCGGTCAGCCCCAGCATTTT. As protein: CASSYRGGGQPQHF.

The rearrangement uses TRBV2 and TRBJ2-1; TRBD2 agrees at 9 bases. This CDR3 spans 16 amino acids. V shed 4 bases and J 2 bases; nucleotides not matched to a gene: 6. Germline CDR1 and CDR2: SNHLY and FYNNEI. CDR3 amino acids: CASSGPREGPYNEQFF. The DNA of the CDR3 is TGTGCCAGCAGTGGCCCGCGGGAGGGCCCCTACAATGAGCAGTTCTTC. The complete variable domain, with remaining parts taken from reference TRBV2 and TRBJ2-1, reads EPEVTQTPSHQVTQMGQEVILRCVPISNHLYFYWYRQILGQKVEFLVSFYNNEISEKSEIFDDQFSVERPDGSNFTLKIRSTKLEDSAMYFCASSGPREGPYNEQFFGPGTRLTVL.

In nucleotides, the CDR3 is TGTGCCAGCAGCTTTAGGAGCGGGGGGGCCTCTGACACAGATACGCAGTATTTT. The encoded protein is CASSFRSGGASDTDTQYF. V usage is TRBV7-6 and J usage is TRBJ2-3; 10 positions match TRBD2. Germline CDR1 SGHVS, CDR2 FNYEAQ. This CDR3 comprises 18 residues. V dropped 3 bases and J dropped 2; count of bases not matched to a gene: 11.

V is TRBV5-1 and J is TRBJ1-2; 8 bases are a match to TRBD1. This CDR3 spans 14 amino acids. Germline V gives CDR1 SGHRS, CDR2 YFSETQ. V was clipped by 0 bases and J by 2 bases; unmatched bases: 0. Here the CDR3 DNA reads TGCGCCAGCAGCTTGGGACAGGGGAACTATGGCTACACCTTC. Its protein product is CASSLGQGNYGYTF. The full variable domain, its missing parts supplied by reference TRBV5-1 and TRBJ1-2, is KAGVTQTPRYLIKTRGQQVTLSCSPISGHRSVSWYQQTPGQGLQFLFEYFSETQRNKGNFPGRFSGRQFSNSRSEMNVSTLELGDSALYLCASSLGQGNYGYTFGSGTRLTVV.

The chain is built from TRBV6-1 and TRBJ1-1; perhaps TRBD1 as D (6 bases). The germline V and J ends were trimmed by 11 bases and 5 bases, with 15 bases remaining between them. The CDR3 extends over 12 amino acids. CDR1 MNHNS and CDR2 SASEGT come from the germline V gene. This CDR3 reads CALRGLWTEAFF. As DNA, the CDR3 is TGTGCCCTTAGGGGGTTGTGGACTGAAGCTTTCTTT.

The V call is TRBV5-4, the J call TRBJ2-3, with TRBD1 as a possible D gene (6 bases). CDR1 and CDR2 (germline): SGHNT, YYREEE (reference sequence). This CDR3 is built from 14 residues. The ends were cut back, 4 bases at V and 4 bases at J, with 13 bases in the middle. As DNA, the CDR3 is TGTGCCAGCAGCACCTCAACAGGGTCAGATACGCAGTATTTT. The encoded protein is CASSTSTGSDTQYF.

This chain connects TRBV2 to TRBJ1-2, with unresolved D. CDR3 length equals 13 residues. Germline V CDR1 and CDR2: SNHLY, FYNNEI. V was shortened by 7 bases and J by 6 bases, with 15 bases between the two germline ends. CDR3 protein: CASKEGWKDGYTF. The DNA of the CDR3 is TGTGCCAGCAAGGAGGGTTGGAAGGATGGCTACACCTTC.

The rearrangement uses TRBV11-2 and TRBJ2-2; 7 bases are a match to TRBD2. V trimming: 1 base; J trimming: 7 bases; junction bases outside the gene matches: 12. CDR3 length: 17 residues. Germline CDR1 is SGHAT and CDR2 is FQNNGV. CDR3 protein: CASSLVFAGEIGGELFF. For the CDR3, the DNA is TGTGCCAGCAGCTTAGTATTTGCGGGAGAAATTGGCGGGGAGCTGTTTTTT.